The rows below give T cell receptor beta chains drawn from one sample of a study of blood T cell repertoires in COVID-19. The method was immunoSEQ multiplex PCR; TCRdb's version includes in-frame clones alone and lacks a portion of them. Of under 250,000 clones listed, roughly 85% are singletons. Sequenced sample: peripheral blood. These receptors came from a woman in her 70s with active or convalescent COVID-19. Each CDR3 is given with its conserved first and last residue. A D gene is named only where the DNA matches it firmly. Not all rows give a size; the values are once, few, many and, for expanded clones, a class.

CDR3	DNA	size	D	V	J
CAWRGTDTNEKLFF	TGTGCCTGGCGGGGGACAGATACTAATGAAAAACTGTTTTTT	-	TRBD1	TRBV30	TRBJ1-4
CASRADRSSGNTIYF	TGTGCCAGCAGGGCCGACAGAAGCTCTGGAAACACCATATATTTT	-	-	TRBV6-5	TRBJ1-3
CAIIKDRTNEQFF	TGTGCCATAATAAAAGACAGGACTAATGAGCAGTTCTTC	-	-	TRBV28	TRBJ2-1
CASTGAGANVLTF	TGTGCCAGCACAGGGGCTGGGGCCAACGTCCTGACTTTC	-	-	TRBV27	TRBJ2-6
CASSFARSGGNTGELFF	TGTGCCAGCAGCTTCGCTAGATCGGGGGGGAACACCGGGGAGCTGTTTTTT	-	TRBD2	TRBV7-6	TRBJ2-2
CASSQDHLGGTEAFF	TGCGCCAGCAGCCAAGATCATTTGGGGGGCACTGAAGCTTTCTTT	once	-	TRBV4-1	TRBJ1-1
CASSYMGSGGNNEQFF	TGTGCCAGCAGTTACATGGGGTCGGGGGGGAACAATGAGCAGTTCTTC	-	TRBD2	TRBV6-6	TRBJ2-1
CASSPDSQTQYF	TGTGCCAGCAGCCCGGACAGCCAAACGCAGTATTTT	-	-	TRBV14	TRBJ2-3
CASDSMNTEAFF	TGTGCCTCCGACAGCATGAACACTGAAGCTTTCTTT	-	-	TRBV28	TRBJ1-1
CASRPGGPDTQYF	TGCGCCAGCAGACCGGGGGGGCCAGATACGCAGTATTTT	-	TRBD2	TRBV5-1	TRBJ2-3
CSVRQGTYEQYF	TGCAGCGTTCGACAGGGAACCTACGAGCAGTACTTC	few	TRBD1	TRBV29-1	TRBJ2-7
CASSRGQGRLYEQYF	TGTGCCAGCAGTCGTGGACAGGGCCGTCTCTACGAGCAGTACTTC	-	TRBD1	TRBV5-5	TRBJ2-7
CASSPNAEFGYTF	TGTGCCAGCTCACCAAACGCGGAGTTTGGCTACACCTTC	few	-	TRBV18	TRBJ1-2
CASSPSYLLGHEQYF	TGCGCCAGCAGCCCGAGCTATCTCCTAGGCCACGAGCAGTACTTC	-	-	TRBV4-1	TRBJ2-7
CASSYYRTAIAYEQYF	TGTGCCAGCAGTTACTATAGGACAGCCATCGCCTACGAGCAGTACTTC	-	-	TRBV6-5	TRBJ2-7
CASSLSGTGGYNEQFF	TGTGCCAGCAGTTTATCCGGGACAGGGGGCTACAATGAGCAGTTCTTC	-	TRBD1	TRBV27	TRBJ2-1
CASSFQLADTGELFF	TGTGCCAGCAGCTTTCAACTAGCGGACACCGGGGAGCTGTTTTTT	-	TRBD2	TRBV5-5	TRBJ2-2
CASSHRGQGRSVVQPQHF	TGTGCCAGCAGTCATCGGGGACAGGGCCGTTCCGTAGTTCAGCCCCAGCATTTT	-	TRBD1	TRBV6-6	TRBJ1-5
CASSVRGSTYEQYF	TGTGCCAGCAGTGTCAGGGGGTCTACCTACGAGCAGTACTTC	-	TRBD1	TRBV2	TRBJ2-7
CASSVGSGAFNEQFF	TGTGCCAGCAGCGTAGGTAGCGGGGCTTTCAATGAGCAGTTCTTC	-	TRBD2	TRBV9	TRBJ2-1
CASSRDRGDEQYF	TGTGCCAGCTCAAGGGACAGGGGGGACGAGCAGTACTTC	-	TRBD1	TRBV18	TRBJ2-7
CASSFGLVAYEQYF	TGTGCCAGCAGCTTTGGACTAGTAGCGTACGAGCAGTACTTC	-	TRBD2	TRBV7-9	TRBJ2-7
CASSRSYQPQHF	TGTGCCAGTAGTCGGAGTTATCAGCCCCAGCATTTT	-	-	TRBV19	TRBJ1-5
CASSRAAGGRETQYF	TGCGCCAGCAGCCGGGCGGCGGGGGGGCGGGAGACCCAGTACTTC	-	TRBD2	TRBV4-1	TRBJ2-5
CASSLLRETQYF	TGTGCCAGCAGCTTATTGAGGGAGACCCAGTACTTC	-	-	TRBV7-2	TRBJ2-5
CASRRTGPFGGYTF	TGTGCCAGCAGGCGGACAGGCCCCTTCGGGGGCTACACCTTC	few	TRBD1	TRBV4-2	TRBJ1-2